The following is a T cell receptor beta chain sequence with its context. Trimming stripped 5 bases from V and 1 base from J, with 13 bases between. Germline loops: CDR1 KGHDR, CDR2 SFDVKD. The CDR3 runs 15 residues. Original processing notes: Estimation of nucleated cell counts was performed using reference gene primer amplification. Assay: immunoSEQ multiplex PCR; the TCRdb copy retains only in-frame clones and omits some. D and trimming were read from the DNA, whereas the V and J calls and clone size are those reported in that table. The table has approximately 140,000 clones, about nine tenths seen once. Participant age was roughly 18 to 90 years, and participants resided in about two dozen US areas. Donors were grouped by their self-reported clinical history. During the 2 weeks before they entered the study, exposed participants had met someone with a PCR-confirmed or clinician-diagnosed COVID-19 case.

The data derive from a study of blood T cell repertoires in COVID-19. This chain joins TRBV24-1 and TRBJ1-2; D is possibly TRBD1 (6 bases). The TCR comes from a woman aged 35 to 49 who had been exposed to COVID-19. What was sequenced was PBMCs or T cells enriched from blood (not recorded which). Written as DNA, the CDR3 is TGTGCCACCAGTGCCAAGGACAGAAGTAACTATGGCTACACCTTC. It codes for CATSAKDRSNYGYTF.